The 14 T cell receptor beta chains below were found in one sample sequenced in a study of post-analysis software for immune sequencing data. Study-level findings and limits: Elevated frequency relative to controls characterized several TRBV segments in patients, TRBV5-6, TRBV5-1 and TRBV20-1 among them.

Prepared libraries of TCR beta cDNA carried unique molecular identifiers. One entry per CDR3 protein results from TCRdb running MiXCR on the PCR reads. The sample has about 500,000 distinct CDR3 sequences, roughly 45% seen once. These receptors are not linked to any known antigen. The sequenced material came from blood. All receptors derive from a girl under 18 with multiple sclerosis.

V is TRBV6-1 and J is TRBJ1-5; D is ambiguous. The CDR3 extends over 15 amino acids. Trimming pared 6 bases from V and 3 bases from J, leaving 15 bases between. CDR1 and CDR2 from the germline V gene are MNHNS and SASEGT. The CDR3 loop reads CASRSTDTLNQPQHF. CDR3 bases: TGTGCCAGCAGGAGCACAGACACCCTCAATCAGCCCCAGCATTTT.

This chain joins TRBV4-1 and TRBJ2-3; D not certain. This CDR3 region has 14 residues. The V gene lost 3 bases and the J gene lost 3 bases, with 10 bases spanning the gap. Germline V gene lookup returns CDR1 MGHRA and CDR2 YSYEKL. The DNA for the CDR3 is TGCGCCAGCAGCCAGACCATTATGACAGATACGCAGTATTTT. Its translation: CASSQTIMTDTQYF.

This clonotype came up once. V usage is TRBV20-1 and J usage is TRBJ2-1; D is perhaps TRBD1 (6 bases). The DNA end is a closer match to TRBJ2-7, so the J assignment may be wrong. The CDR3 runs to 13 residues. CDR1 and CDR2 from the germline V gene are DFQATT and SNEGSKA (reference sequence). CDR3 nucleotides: TGCAGTGCTTATAGAGGGGGATACAATGAGCAGTACTTC. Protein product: CSAYRGGYNEQYF.

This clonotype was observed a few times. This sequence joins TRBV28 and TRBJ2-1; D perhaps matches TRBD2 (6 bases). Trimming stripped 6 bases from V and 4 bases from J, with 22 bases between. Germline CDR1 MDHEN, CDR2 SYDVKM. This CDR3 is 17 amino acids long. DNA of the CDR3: TGTGCCAGCAGCTTACTGAGGGAGGATCCTGGGTACAATGAGCAGTTCTTC. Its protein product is CASSLLREDPGYNEQFF.

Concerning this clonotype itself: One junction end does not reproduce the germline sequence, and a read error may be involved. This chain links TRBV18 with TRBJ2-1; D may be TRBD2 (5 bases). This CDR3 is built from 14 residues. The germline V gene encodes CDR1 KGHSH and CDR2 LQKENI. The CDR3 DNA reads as TGCGCCAGCTCACCACTCACTAGTACCCATGAGCAGTTCTTC. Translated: CASSPLTSTHEQFF.

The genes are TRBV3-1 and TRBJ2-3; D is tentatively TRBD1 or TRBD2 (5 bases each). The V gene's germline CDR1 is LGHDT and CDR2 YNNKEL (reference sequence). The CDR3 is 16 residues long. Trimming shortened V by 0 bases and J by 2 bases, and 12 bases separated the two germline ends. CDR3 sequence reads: CASSQDIRDHTDTQYF. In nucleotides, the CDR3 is TGTGCCAGCAGCCAAGATATCAGGGACCACACAGATACGCAGTATTTT.

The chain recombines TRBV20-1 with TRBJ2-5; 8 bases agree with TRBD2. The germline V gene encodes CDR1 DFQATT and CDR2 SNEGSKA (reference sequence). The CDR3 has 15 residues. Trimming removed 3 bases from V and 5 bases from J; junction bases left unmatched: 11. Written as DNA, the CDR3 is TGCAGTGCTAGGGGGGTAGCGGGACGGTCGGAGACCCAGTACTTC. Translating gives CSARGVAGRSETQYF.

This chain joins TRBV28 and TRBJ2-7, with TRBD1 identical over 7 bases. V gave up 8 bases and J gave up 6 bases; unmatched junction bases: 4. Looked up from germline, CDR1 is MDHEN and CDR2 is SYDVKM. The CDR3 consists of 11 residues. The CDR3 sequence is CASGTDCEQYF. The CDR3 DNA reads TGTGCCAGCGGGACAGACTGCGAGCAGTACTTC.

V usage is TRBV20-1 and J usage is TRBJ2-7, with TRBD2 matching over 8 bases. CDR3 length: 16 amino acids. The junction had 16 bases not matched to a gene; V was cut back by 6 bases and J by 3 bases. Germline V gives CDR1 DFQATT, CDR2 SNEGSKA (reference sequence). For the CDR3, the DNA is TGCAGTGCGCGGACTAGCCGACGACTGGTGAACTACGAGCAGTACTTC. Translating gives CSARTSRRLVNYEQYF.

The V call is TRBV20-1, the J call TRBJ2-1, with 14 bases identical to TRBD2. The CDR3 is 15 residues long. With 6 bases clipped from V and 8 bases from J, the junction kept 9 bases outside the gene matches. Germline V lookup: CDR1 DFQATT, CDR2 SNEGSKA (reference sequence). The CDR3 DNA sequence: TGCAGTGCGGACGGGACTAGCGGGAGTATGGATGAGCAGTTCTTC. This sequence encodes CSADGTSGSMDEQFF.

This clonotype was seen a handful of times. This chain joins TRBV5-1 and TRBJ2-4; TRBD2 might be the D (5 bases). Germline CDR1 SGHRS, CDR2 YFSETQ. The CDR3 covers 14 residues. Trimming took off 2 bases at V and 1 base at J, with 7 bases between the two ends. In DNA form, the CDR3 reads TGCGCCAGCAGCTTTGGGAGTGCCAAAAACATTCAGTACTTC. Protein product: CASSFGSAKNIQYF.

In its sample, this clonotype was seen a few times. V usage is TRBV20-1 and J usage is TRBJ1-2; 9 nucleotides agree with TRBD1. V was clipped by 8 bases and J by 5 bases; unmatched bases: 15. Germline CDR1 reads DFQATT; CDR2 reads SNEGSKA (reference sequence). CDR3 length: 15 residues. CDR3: CSSYPRDREEYGYTF. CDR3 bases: TGCAGTTCTTATCCTCGGGACAGGGAGGAATATGGCTACACCTTC.

CDR3 DNA sequence: TGCAGTGCTAACAGGGGGCGCCCACAAGAGACCCAGTACTTC. This sequence encodes CSANRGRPQETQYF. The V gene is TRBV20-1, the J gene TRBJ2-5; 9 nucleotides match TRBD1. CDR1 and CDR2 from the germline V gene are DFQATT and SNEGSKA (reference sequence). V was pared by 4 bases and J by 2 bases, with 5 bases of the junction left unmatched. The CDR3 sequence is 14 residues long.

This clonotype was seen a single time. The CDR3 spells CASSAPGDQGEQFF. The CDR3 region has the DNA TGTGCCAGCAGCGCCCCGGGGGACCAGGGTGAGCAGTTCTTC. This rearrangement joins TRBV9 to TRBJ2-1; TRBD2 might be the D (6 bases). This CDR3 spans 14 amino acids. V lost 3 bases and J lost 9, with 16 bases in between. Germline values: CDR1 SGDLS, CDR2 YYNGEE. The full variable domain, in which reference TRBV9 and TRBJ2-1 provide the parts outside the CDR3, is DSGVTQTPKHLITATGQRVTLRCSPRSGDLSVYWYQQSLDQGLQFLIQYYNGEERAKGNILERFSAQQFPDLHSELNLSSLELGDSALYFCASSAPGDQGEQFFGPGTRLTVL.